This T cell receptor beta chain emerged from a study of Ad26.COV2.S vaccination and SARS-CoV-2 variants. Notes on the study in general: In vaccinated individuals, spike-specific CD8+ and CD4+ T cell responses reportedly displayed substantial breadth. Vaccinees showed greater spike-specific TCR breadth than placebo recipients.

The treatment is: 15 to 20 received Ad26.COV2.S at low or high dose, single or two shots; roughly 5 received placebo; per-sample allocation not given. It was on day 63 after the first vaccine or placebo injection that samples were taken. The study used a vaccine consisting of an Ad26 vector that expressed Wuhan-strain SARS-CoV-2 spike. The repertoire was sequenced with immunoSEQ multiplex PCR; TCRdb's copy has only in-frame clones and lacks some. The sample lists some 320,000 clones; around four fifths were seen once. Turning to this clone: Its antigen remains unknown.

The specimen comprised peripheral blood, sampled in a trial of Ad26.COV2.S vaccine versus placebo. The TCR originated in a person between 18 and 65 years old who received the Ad26.COV2.S COVID-19 vaccine or a placebo.

The CDR3 loop is CASSRRQGAGGYTF. In nucleotides, the CDR3 is TGTGCCAGCAGCCGTCGACAGGGGGCGGGAGGCTACACCTTC. V and J are TRBV13 and TRBJ1-2; 10 nucleotides line up with TRBD1. The CDR3 consists of 14 residues. Germline-derived CDR1 and CDR2 are PRHDT and FYEKMQ (reference sequence). The V segment lost 5 bases and the J segment 8 bases; nucleotides outside the gene matches: 8.